This TCR beta chain came from a study of technical replicates of blood from a few donors. The V gene's germline CDR1 is KGHSH and CDR2 LQKENI. This CDR3 contains 12 residues. With 2 bases removed from V and 10 bases from J, the gap between germline ends came to 9 bases. Clones were read by immunoSEQ multiplex PCR, and TCRdb kept only the in-frame ones, dropping some. Of more than 90,000 clones listed, roughly 95% are singletons. Sequenced input: T cells isolated from PBMCs. The chain combines TRBV18 with TRBJ2-1, with no clear D. This clonotype originated in a human donor in good health. The CDR3 reads CASSPEFNEQFF. The CDR3 bases are TGTGCCAGCTCACCAGAGTTTAACGAGCAGTTCTTC. Using reference TRBV18 and TRBJ2-1 for the parts outside the CDR3, the full variable domain is NAGVMQNPRHLVRRRGQEARLRCSPMKGHSHVYWYRQLPEEGLKFMVYLQKENIIDESGMPKERFSAEFPKEGPSILRIQQVVRGDSAAYFCASSPEFNEQFFGPGTRLTVL.